The clone carrying this T cell receptor (beta chain) was detected many times. The CDR3 is 16 residues long. Germline V gene data show CDR1 as SGHDN and CDR2 as FVKESK. V dropped 4 bases and J dropped 0 bases, with 13 bases sitting between them. The data were obtained in a study of T-cell reconstitution after alpha-beta-depleted transplantation in children. Preparing the TCRbeta library involved the use of unique molecular identifiers. TCRdb processed the PCR reads anew with MiXCR; each CDR3 protein has one entry. The repertoire includes fewer than 500,000 distinct CDR3 sequences, 43% of them detected once, and about 30% sits in the top ten.

The chain combines TRBV14 with TRBJ1-3; tentatively, D is TRBD1 (6 bases). The sample was PBMCs, taken before TCRalphabeta/CD19-depleted stem cell transplant. The source of this sequence is a girl aged 2 to 9 with aplastic anemia, due to receive a stem cell transplant. The CDR3 DNA reads TGTGCCAGCAGCCTCATAGGGGGACTCTCTGGAAACACCATATATTTT. This sequence encodes CASSLIGGLSGNTIYF.